Below are 9 T cell receptor beta chains sequenced from a single sample in a study of OX40 agonist ivuxolimab in advanced cancers. Receptor libraries were prepared by the immunoSEQ multiplex PCR assay. As stored in TCRdb, this immuneACCESS dataset retains in-frame rearrangements with V and J assigned. A fraction of the clones does not appear; measured against another copy, unresolved V genes explain less than half of the discrepancy, and the remainder lacks a known reason. The sample table holds about 36,000 clones, of which 79% were seen once. The ten largest clones take up approximately 12% of the sample. The sequences come from CD4+ or CD8+ T cells sorted from blood, collected in a trial of the OX40 agonist ivuxolimab. The receptors shown here come from an adult with an advanced solid tumor such as melanoma, head and neck, liver or kidney cancer.

This clone has just a few counts. The chain couples TRBV30 to TRBJ1-1; 8 bases map to TRBD1. Germline CDR1 reads GTSNPN; CDR2 reads SVGIG (reference sequence). Trimming removed 1 base from V and 3 bases from J; junction bases left unmatched: 1. CDR3 length: 13 amino acids. The CDR3, as DNA: TGTGCCTGGAGTGGACAGGGGTACACTGAAGCTTTCTTT. The encoded protein is CAWSGQGYTEAFF.

The count of this clone is one. The V and J genes are TRBV2 and TRBJ1-1; 7 positions agree with TRBD1. V lost 2 bases to trimming and J lost 1 base; unmatched junction nucleotides: 4. This CDR3 has 15 amino acids. The germline gives CDR1 SNHLY, CDR2 FYNNEI. DNA for the CDR3: TGTGCCAGCAGTGAACCTTGGACAGGGAACACTGAAGCTTTCTTT. Amino acid sequence: CASSEPWTGNTEAFF.

The chain links TRBV5-5 to TRBJ1-2, with D unclear. The CDR3 runs to 14 residues. V shed 0 bases and J shed 8 bases, with 14 bases lying between them. The germline gives CDR1 SGHKS, CDR2 YYEKEE (reference sequence). This CDR3 is CASSLVADLAGYTF. CDR3 nucleotide sequence: TGTGCCAGCAGCTTGGTGGCAGACCTGGCGGGCTACACCTTC.

This chain joins TRBV6-1 and TRBJ2-2, with D uncertain. The CDR3 runs 11 residues. The germline CDR1 and CDR2 sequences are MNHNS and SASEGT. V dropped 8 bases and J dropped 6 bases, with 7 bases sitting between them. CDR3 amino acids: CASDNPGELFF. The CDR3, as DNA: TGTGCCAGCGACAATCCCGGGGAGCTGTTTTTT.

The chain employs TRBV7-6 and TRBJ1-1, with TRBD1 matching 8 bases. The CDR3 contains 15 residues. With V trimmed by 3 bases and J by 3 bases, 6 bases remained unmatched. The germline V gene has CDR1 SGHVS and CDR2 FNYEAQ. The CDR3 loop is CASSLRTGSDTEAFF. The CDR3 nucleotides are TGTGCCAGCAGCTTGAGGACAGGGAGCGACACTGAAGCTTTCTTT.

Concerning this clone: The junction differs from germline at one of its ends, possibly a read error. The rearrangement links TRBV29-1 to TRBJ1-3, with D hard to call. The germline gives CDR1 SQVTM, CDR2 ANQGSEA. The CDR3 contains 13 residues. The CDR3 nucleotides are TGCAGCGTACTCGTCATAAATGGAGACACCATATATTTT. The encoded protein is CSVLVINGDTIYF.

This clone was counted once. CDR3 sequence: CAIRWTSGGTGDTQYF. CDR3 nucleotide sequence: TGTGCCATCAGGTGGACTAGCGGGGGTACCGGGGATACGCAGTATTTT. The chain combines TRBV10-3 with TRBJ2-3; 13 bases map to TRBD2. CDR3 length: 16 amino acids. CDR1 is ENHRY, CDR2 SYGVKD, per germline. The ends lost 6 bases at V and 6 bases at J; junction bases unmatched: 9.

This clone was recorded a few times. V is TRBV9 and J is TRBJ1-1, with D perhaps TRBD1 (5 bases). Germline CDR1 and CDR2: SGDLS and YYNGEE. The V end was cut by 0 bases, the J end by 4 bases, with 10 bases between. The CDR3 has 14 amino acids. CDR3 nucleotides: TGTGCCAGCAGCGTAGGGGGACGTAGCACTGAAGCTTTCTTT. Encoded protein: CASSVGGRSTEAFF.

This clone turned up a few times. Other nucleotide sequences from this sample produce the same CDR3. The gene calls are TRBV7-9 and TRBJ2-7; 7 positions agree with TRBD1. V was pared by 5 bases and J by 1 base, with 5 bases of the junction left unmatched. Germline V gives CDR1 SEHNR, CDR2 FQNEAQ (reference sequence). CDR3 length: 14 residues. For the CDR3, the DNA is TGTGCCAGCAGCCCCCGGGACAGTTCCTACGAGCAGTACTTC. Protein: CASSPRDSSYEQYF. The full variable domain, its missing parts supplied by reference TRBV7-9 and TRBJ2-7, is DTGVSQNPRHKITKRGQNVTFRCDPISEHNRLYWYRQTLGQGPEFLTYFQNEAQLEKSRLLSDRFSAERPKGSFSTLEIQRTEQGDSAMYLCASSPRDSSYEQYFGPGTRLTVT.